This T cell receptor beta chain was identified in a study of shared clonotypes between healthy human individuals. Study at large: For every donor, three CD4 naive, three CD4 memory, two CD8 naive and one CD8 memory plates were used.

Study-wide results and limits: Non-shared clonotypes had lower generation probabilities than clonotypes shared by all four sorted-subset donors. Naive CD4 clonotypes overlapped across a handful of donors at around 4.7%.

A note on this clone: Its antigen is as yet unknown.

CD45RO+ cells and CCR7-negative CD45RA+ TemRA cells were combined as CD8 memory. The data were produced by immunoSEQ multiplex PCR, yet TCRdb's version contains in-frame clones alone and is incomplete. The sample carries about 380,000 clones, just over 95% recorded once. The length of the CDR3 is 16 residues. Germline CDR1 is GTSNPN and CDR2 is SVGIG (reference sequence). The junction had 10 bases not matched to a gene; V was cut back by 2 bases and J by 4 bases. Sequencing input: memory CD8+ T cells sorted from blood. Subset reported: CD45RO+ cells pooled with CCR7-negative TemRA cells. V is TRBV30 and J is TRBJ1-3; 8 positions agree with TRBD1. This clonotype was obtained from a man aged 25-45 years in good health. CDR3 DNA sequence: TGTGCCTGGAGTCCCCCCTCGACAGGGGCCGGAAACACCATATATTTT. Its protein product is CAWSPPSTGAGNTIYF. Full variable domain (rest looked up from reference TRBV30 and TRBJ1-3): SQTIHQWPATLVQPVGSPLSLECTVEGTSNPNLYWYRQAAGRGLQLLFYSVGIGQISSEVPQNLSASRPQDRQFILSSKKLLLSDSGFYLCAWSPPSTGAGNTIYFGEGSWLTVV.